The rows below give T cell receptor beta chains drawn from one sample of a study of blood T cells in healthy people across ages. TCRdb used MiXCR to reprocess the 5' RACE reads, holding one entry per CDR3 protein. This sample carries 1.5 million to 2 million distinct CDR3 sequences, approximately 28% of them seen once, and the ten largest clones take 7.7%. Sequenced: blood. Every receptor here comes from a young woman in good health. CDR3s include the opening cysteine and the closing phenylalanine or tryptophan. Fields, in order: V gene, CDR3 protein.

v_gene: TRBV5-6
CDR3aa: CASSSLQAWSTDTQYF

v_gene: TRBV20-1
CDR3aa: CSAPSSGRGSYNEQFF

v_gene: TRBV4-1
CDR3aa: CASSQGLGGSSYNEQFF

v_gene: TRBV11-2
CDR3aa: CASSFLGSEQYF

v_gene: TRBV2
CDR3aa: CASFKDRASYEQYF

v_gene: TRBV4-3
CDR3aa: CASSQLPQGTPLHF

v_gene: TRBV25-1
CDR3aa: CASSDYHSGANVLTF

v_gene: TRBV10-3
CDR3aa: CAIKQDRDNEQFF

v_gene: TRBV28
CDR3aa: CASSPGRNQPLHF

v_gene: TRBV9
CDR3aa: CASSVTGTPGPQHF

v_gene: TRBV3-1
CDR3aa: CASSQGTENSPLHF

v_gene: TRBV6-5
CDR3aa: CASSRTGQQYEQYF

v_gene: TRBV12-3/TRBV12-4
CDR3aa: CASSVYEQYF

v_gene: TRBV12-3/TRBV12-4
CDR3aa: CASSGTTLVPLYEQYF

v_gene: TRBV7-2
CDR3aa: CASSPYVVSSYNEQFF

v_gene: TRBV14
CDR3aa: CASSQDPGTSFEQFF

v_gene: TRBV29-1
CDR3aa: CSGVSGGAGNEQFF

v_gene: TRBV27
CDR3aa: CASSSRLTESISGYTF

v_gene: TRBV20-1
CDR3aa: CSASTAFPTDTQYF

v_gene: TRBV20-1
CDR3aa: CSARDRVTGAGPRHF

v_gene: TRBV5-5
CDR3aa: CASSLVGLAGNNEQFF

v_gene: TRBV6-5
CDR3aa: CASSYRGYEQYF

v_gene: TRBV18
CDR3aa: CASSPEAEKLFF

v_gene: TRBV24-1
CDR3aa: CATSDLRTSGGPPRETQYF

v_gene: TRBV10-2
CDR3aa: CASSEWREAQETQYF

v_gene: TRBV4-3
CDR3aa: CASGQEAAGINQPQHF

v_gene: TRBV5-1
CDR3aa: CASSNKTSGLYEQFF

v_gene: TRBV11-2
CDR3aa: CASSRQGEVWFF

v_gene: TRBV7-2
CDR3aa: CASSLRPLGYTF